This T cell receptor beta chain was found in a study of T cells in Graves' hyperthyroidism and ophthalmopathy (dated by TCRdb to between 2018 and 2021). As for the study more broadly: Peripheral blood was collected at initial diagnosis, before any treatment. An independent validation cohort of 18 to 20 hyperthyroidism patients and 17 patients who later progressed to ophthalmopathy tested prospective prediction of ophthalmopathy. After sampling, hyperthyroidism patients received methimazole starting at 30 mg daily, and ophthalmopathy patients received high-dose intravenous methylprednisolone. A discovery cohort of about a hundred patients, fewer than 50 with Graves' ophthalmopathy and under 60 with stable Graves' hyperthyroidism, was used to find distinguishing TCR V-J signatures. The 100 or so discovery patients were randomly split 7:3 into training and test sets. In addition, the study compared T-cell repertoires in thyroid tissue and in blood from several Graves' hyperthyroidism patients. TCR Vbeta CDR3 sequencing of 135 peripheral blood samples (under 45 ophthalmopathy, some 75 hyperthyroidism and around 17 progressor patients) is reported in the paper. Paper-wide results and their limitations: In cross-validation, a model built on a 13 V-J signature told ophthalmopathy apart from stable hyperthyroidism with just under 90% sensitivity and approximately 84% specificity, and in testing the same model reached 80%/75%. No statistical method was used to set the sample size in advance, and investigators knew the group allocation. In validation, progression to ophthalmopathy was predicted by the model with around 70% sensitivity and under 85% specificity, a median of about 6 months before onset. Most expanded thyroid clonotypes (frequency above 0.001) were also found in blood, which suggests that blood repertoires may mirror thyroid immune responses.

Ophthalmopathy patients had moderately to severely active disease, Clinical Activity Score of at least 3, NOSPECS grade of at least 4, and duration under 3 months. Patients with uncontrolled infections, other autoimmune diseases, pregnancy or lactation were excluded. Diagnoses were based on clinical symptoms, serum thyroxine and TRAb, thyroid ultrasound and orbital computed tomography. PBMCs were separated from 10 ml of fresh peripheral blood using Ficoll-Paque density gradient centrifugation. Total RNA was extracted using Trizol reagent, and RNA quality was assessed on an Agilent 2100 Bioanalyzer. This clonotype has ten or more counts. It lacks a known antigen. Per-nucleotide qualities are absent, and no much larger clonotype sits a single base away. TCR beta CDR3 regions were amplified from RNA transcripts. A first-round RT-PCR of the TCR CDR3 used the HTBI primer set with the Qiagen OneStep RT-PCR kit. Libraries were constructed in a second round of multiplex PCR, after which size selection and purification were carried out. The libraries were sequenced on an Illumina HiSeq2000 using paired-end 100 bp reads. The authors' pipeline ran thus. SOAPnuke was used to process the raw data, throwing out any read that contained adapters or uncalled bases, had a mean Phred below 15, or lacked an exact constant-primer or identifier match. COPE v1.2.5 was used to merge high-quality paired reads, and clonotypes were defined as unique nucleotide sequences. MiTCR v1.1 was used to align the clonotypes against IMGT TRBV, TRBD and TRBJ reference segments. The analysis was restricted to V-J combinations with a frequency above 0.0001, which together covered just over 99% of the repertoires. A TCS score was defined as the ratio between F50 (clonal expansion) and ExV (chaos), using BLOSUM62-based TCRdist between CDR3 peptides within each V-J. Welch's t-statistics and random forest reduced around 550 V-J features to 13, which were used in a naive Bayes classifier (R e1071). TCRdb's own reprocessing of the public reads used fastp at Q25 and MiXCR and kept productive beta chains. All rows with the same CDR3 protein become a single entry with the most common DNA and genes. What appears here as the V and J calls and clone size reflects TCRdb's work, not the paper's. Present in this sample are a few hundred thousand distinct CDR3 sequences, roughly 13% of which were seen just once. The top ten clonotypes cover 30% to 35% of the sample.

Sequencing was performed on blood. The sequence derives from a woman aged 35 to 49 with Graves' ophthalmopathy.

The DNA is as follows: TGTGCCAGCAGTCGACTGGGGGAGGTGGACTATGGCTACACCTTC. Its translation reads: CASSRLGEVDYGYTF. The chain uses TRBV27 and TRBJ1-2; a weak D assignment points to TRBD1 (5 bases agree). V is reduced by 5 bases and J by 3 bases, leaving a spacing of 16 bases between them. CDR1 and CDR2 are read off the germline V gene (reference sequence) as MNHEY and SMNVEV. From the cysteine up to the phenylalanine, the CDR3 has a length of 15 residues. The only DNA kept is the CDR3, 45 bases in frame from the first base.